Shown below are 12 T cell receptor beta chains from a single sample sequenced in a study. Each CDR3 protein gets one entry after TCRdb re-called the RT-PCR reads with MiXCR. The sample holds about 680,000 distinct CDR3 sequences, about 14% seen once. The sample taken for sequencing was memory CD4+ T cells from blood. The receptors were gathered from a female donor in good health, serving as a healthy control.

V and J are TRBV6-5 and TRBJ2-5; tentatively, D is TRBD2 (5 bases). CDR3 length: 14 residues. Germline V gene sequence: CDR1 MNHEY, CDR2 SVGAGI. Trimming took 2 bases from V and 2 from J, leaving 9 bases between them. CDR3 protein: CASSYGGRQETQYF. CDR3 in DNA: TGTGCCAGCAGTTACGGAGGACGACAAGAGACCCAGTACTTC.

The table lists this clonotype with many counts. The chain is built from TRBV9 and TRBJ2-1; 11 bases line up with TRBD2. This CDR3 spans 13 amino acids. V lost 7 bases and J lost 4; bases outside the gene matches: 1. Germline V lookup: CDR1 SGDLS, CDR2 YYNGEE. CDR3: CASSSGRYNEQFF. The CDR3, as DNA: TGTGCCAGCTCTAGCGGGAGGTACAATGAGCAGTTCTTC.

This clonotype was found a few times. Here the CDR3 reads CASSLHGQVDQPQHF. CDR3 bases: TGTGCCAGCAGCTTACACGGGCAGGTGGATCAGCCCCAGCATTTT. The rearrangement joins TRBV7-2 to TRBJ1-5; no firm D call. With 2 bases removed from V and 5 bases from J, the gap between germline ends came to 13 bases. CDR3 size: 15 residues. In germline, CDR1 is SGHTA, CDR2 FQGNSA.

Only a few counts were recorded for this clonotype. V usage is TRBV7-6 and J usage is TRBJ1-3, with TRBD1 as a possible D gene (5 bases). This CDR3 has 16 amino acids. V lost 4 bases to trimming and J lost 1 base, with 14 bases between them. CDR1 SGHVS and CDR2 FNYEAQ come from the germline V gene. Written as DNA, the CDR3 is TGTGCCAGCAGCTCTCCCGGCGGGGGGTCTGGAAACACCATATATTTT. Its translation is CASSSPGGGSGNTIYF.

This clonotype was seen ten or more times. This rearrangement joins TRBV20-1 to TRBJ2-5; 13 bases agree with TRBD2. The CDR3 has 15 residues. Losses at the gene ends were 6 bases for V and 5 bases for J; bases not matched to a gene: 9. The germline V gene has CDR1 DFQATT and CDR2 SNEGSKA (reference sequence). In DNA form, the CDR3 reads TGCAGTGCGACCGGGACTAGCGGGACGCGGGAGACCCAGTACTTC. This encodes CSATGTSGTRETQYF.

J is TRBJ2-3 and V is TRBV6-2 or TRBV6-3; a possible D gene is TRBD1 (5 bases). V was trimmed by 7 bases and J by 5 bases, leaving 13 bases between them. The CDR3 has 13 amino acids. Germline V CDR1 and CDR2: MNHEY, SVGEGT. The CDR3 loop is CASTDNERDTQYF. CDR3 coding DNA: TGTGCCAGCACGGACAATGAAAGAGATACGCAGTATTTT.

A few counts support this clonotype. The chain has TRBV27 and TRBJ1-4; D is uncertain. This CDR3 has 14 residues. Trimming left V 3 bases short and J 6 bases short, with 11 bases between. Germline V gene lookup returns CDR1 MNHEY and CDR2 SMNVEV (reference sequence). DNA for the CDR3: TGTGCCAGCAGTTTCTCAAGGGTGGATGAAAAACTGTTTTTT. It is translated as CASSFSRVDEKLFF.

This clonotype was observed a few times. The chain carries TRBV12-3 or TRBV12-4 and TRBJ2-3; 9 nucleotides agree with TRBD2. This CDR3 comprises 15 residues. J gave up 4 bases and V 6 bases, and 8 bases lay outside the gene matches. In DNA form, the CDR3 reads TGTGCCAGCAGCCCCAGGACTAGCGAGCCAGATACGCAGTATTTT. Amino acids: CASSPRTSEPDTQYF.

CDR3 sequence (DNA): TGTGCCAGCACATGGGCCCCGGGGGACACCGGGGAGCTGTTTTTT. Translated: CASTWAPGDTGELFF. The genes are TRBV6-1 and TRBJ2-2; a possible D gene is TRBD2 (6 bases). The V gene lost 7 bases and the J gene lost 3 bases, with 15 bases spanning the gap. The germline gives CDR1 MNHNS, CDR2 SASEGT. The CDR3 is 15 amino acids.

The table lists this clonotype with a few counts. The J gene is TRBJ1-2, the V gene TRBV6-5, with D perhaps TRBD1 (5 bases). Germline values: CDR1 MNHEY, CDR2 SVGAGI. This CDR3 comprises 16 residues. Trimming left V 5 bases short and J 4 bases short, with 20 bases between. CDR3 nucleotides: TGTGCCAGCAGTCCCGATGGGGCAGGCCCTGGCTATGGCTACACCTTC. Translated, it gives CASSPDGAGPGYGYTF.

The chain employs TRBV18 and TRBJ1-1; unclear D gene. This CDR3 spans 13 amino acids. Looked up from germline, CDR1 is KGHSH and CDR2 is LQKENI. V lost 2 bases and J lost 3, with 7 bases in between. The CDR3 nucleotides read TGTGCCAGCTCACCAGCTCTCGACACTGAAGCTTTCTTT. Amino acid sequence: CASSPALDTEAFF.

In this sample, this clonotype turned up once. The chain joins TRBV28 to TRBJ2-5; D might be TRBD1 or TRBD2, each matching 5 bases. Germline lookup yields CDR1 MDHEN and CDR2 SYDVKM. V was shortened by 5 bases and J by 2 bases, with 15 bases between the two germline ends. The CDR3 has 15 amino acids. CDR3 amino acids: CASSPLGTAQETQYF. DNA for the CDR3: TGTGCCAGCAGTCCACTCGGGACGGCTCAAGAGACCCAGTACTTC.